One T cell receptor beta chain is described in this entry. Its antigen has not been determined. One base away there is no much larger clone; base qualities are not given. This entry is derived from a study of Tregs in tolerant kidney transplant recipients (dated by TCRdb to the late 2010s). For the study in its entirety: Transplants used related donors with nonmyeloablative bone marrow transplantation; mixed chimerism was transient in the human trials. The study applied TCRbeta sequencing to find donor-specific regulatory T cells before combined kidney and bone marrow transplantation and then followed those same cells after transplant. Results and caveats for the whole study, not just this receptor: PCR primers changed over time for some patients, so nucleotide-level comparison across those patients' samples was not possible. Expanding Tregs with activated donor B cells appeared to identify the most biologically relevant and donor-specific TCRbeta repertoire. Because only a small number of patients were included, the study had limitations, and the results will need to be validated in larger populations as well as under other immunosuppression protocols. In tolerant patients, donor-specific Tregs expanded more than Tregs overall, which suggests antigen-driven rather than nonspecific expansion. Biological reproducibility was not examined directly, but technical replication error appeared to be minimal.

For TCRbeta CDR3 sequencing, genomic DNA from the sorted cells was extracted using the QIAGEN DNeasy Blood and Tissue Kit. High-throughput TCRbeta CDR3 sequencing, which included PCR amplification with bias correction and internal controls, was done commercially through immunoSEQ. In the authors' own workflow: Unique productive TCRbeta sequences were defined by CDR3 nucleotide sequence where primers matched, and otherwise by CDR3 amino acid sequence together with Vbeta and Jbeta genes. To correct sorting error, sequences shared between sorted populations at a frequency ratio of 2:1 or less were removed; the rest were assigned to the higher population. Sequences were defined as donor-reactive when expanded at least 5-fold in CFSE-low cells versus unstimulated cells and present at a frequency of at least 0.01% in CFSE-low cells. Repertoire divergence was quantified by Jensen-Shannon divergence calculated from the top 100 TCRbeta sequences ranked by frequency. For samples with multiple sequencing runs, sorting error was corrected in each run separately before the runs were combined. The source is immuneACCESS, and TCRdb retained only in-frame sequences with V and J called. Part of the clones is not carried over; for the studies checked, unresolved V genes explain less than half of this, and the remainder is unexplained. V and J calls and clone size follow that table, whereas D and trimming were derived from the DNA. This sample gives 100,000 to 130,000 clones in total; roughly 90% of them show up just once. The ten top clones hold 0.3% to 0.4% of the sample.

This sample's time point label indicates: blood sample drawn before combined kidney and bone marrow transplant. Unstimulated Tregs (CD4+CD25+CD127-), CD4+ non-Tregs (CD4+CD25-), CD4 and CD8 cells were FACS-sorted from thawed PBMCs. Patients were 4 combined kidney and bone marrow transplant recipients from the ITN036ST trial, and only these trial subjects had samples available. Healthy control blood was separated into PBMCs by Ficoll density gradient and cryopreserved, and patient PBMCs were collected both before and after transplant. The CDR3 runs 15 amino acids, cysteine and phenylalanine included. Here the CDR3 DNA is all that survives: 45 bases in frame from base 1. Taken from the germline V gene, the CDR1 and CDR2 loops are ENHRY and SYGVKD. Trimming leaves V shorter by 6 bases and J shorter by 6 bases, with the junction holding 9 bases beyond the gene matches.

The TCR comes from a human donor who received a combined kidney and bone marrow transplant. The V and J genes are TRBV10-3 and TRBJ2-2; TRBD1 fits 8 bases in the junction. Sequenced material: CD4+ T cells from blood, taken before the transplant. In nucleotide form, the sequence is TGTGCCATCAGGAGGGGGCAGGGGGCGCCCGGGGAGCTGTTTTTT. Translated, it gives CAIRRGQGAPGELFF.